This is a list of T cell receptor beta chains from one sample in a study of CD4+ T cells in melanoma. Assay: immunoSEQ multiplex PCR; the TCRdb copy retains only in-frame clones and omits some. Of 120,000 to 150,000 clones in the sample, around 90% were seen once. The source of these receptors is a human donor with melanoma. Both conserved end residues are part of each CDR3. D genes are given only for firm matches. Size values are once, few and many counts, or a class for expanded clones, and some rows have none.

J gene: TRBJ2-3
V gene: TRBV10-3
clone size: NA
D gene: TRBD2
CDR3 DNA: TGTGCCATCAGGGCTAGCGGGGGGGCCGGAGATACGCAGTATTTT
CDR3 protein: CAIRASGGAGDTQYF

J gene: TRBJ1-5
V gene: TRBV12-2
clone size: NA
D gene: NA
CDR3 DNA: TGTGCAAGTCGCGTACATAGCAATCAGCCCCAGCATTTT
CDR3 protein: CASRVHSNQPQHF

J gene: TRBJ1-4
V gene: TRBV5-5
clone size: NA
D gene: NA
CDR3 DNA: TGTGCCAGCAGTCCTAGTCAGGAAAGGCTATTAATCGAAAAACTGTTTTTT
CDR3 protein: CASSPSQERLLIEKLFF

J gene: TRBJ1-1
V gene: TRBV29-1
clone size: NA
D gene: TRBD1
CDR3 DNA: TGCAGCGTCCGCACCGGGACAGTTACTGAAGCTTTCTTT
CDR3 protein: CSVRTGTVTEAFF

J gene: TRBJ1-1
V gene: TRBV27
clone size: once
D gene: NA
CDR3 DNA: TGTGCCAGCAGCCCGGAGGGGAGGAACACTGAAGCTTTCTTT
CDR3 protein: CASSPEGRNTEAFF

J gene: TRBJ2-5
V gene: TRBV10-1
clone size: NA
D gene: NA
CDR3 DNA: TGCGCCAGCAGTGAAAGGTTACGAAAAGAGACCCAGTACTTC
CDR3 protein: CASSERLRKETQYF

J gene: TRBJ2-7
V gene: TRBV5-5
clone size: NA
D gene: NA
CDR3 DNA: TGTGCCAGCAGCCCAAGTGGAGGCGGGTACCACGAGCAGTACTTC
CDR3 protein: CASSPSGGGYHEQYF

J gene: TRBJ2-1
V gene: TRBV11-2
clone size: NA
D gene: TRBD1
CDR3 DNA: TGTGCCAGCAGCCTTGCAGGGGACAGCTACAATGAGCAGTTCTTC
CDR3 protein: CASSLAGDSYNEQFF

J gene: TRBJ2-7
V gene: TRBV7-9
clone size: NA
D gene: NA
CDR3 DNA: TGTGCCAGCAGCTTAGACAGCCACGAGCAGTACTTC
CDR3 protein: CASSLDSHEQYF

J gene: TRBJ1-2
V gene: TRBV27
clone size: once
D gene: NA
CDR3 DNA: TGTGCCAGCGGATTATTTGGGAAGTCTAACTATGGCTACACCTTC
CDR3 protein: CASGLFGKSNYGYTF

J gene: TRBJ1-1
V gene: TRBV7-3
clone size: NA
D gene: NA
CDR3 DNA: TGTGCCAGCAGCTTAAATCCGGGGCCGAGCACTGAAGCTTTCTTT
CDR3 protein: CASSLNPGPSTEAFF

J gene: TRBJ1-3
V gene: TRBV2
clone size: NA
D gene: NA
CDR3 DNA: TGTGCCAGCAGCGTGGGGTCTGCTGGAAACACCATATATTTT
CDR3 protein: CASSVGSAGNTIYF

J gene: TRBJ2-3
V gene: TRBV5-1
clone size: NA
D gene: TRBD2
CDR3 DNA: TGCGCCAGCAGCTCTAATAGCGGGGGAGCAGATACGCAGTATTTT
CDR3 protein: CASSSNSGGADTQYF

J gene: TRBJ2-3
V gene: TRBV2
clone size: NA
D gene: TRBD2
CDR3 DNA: TGTGCCAGCAGTGTAACGCGGGGGGGCCCCAATACGCAGTATTTT
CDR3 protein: CASSVTRGGPNTQYF

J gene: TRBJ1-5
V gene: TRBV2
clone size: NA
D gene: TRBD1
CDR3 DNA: TGTGCCAGCAGTCCGAGGACAGGGGCAAATCAGCCCCAGCATTTT
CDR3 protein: CASSPRTGANQPQHF

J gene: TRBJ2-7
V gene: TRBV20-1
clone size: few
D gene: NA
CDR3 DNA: TGCAGTGCCCCCAAACAGTACGAGCAGTACTTC
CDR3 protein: CSAPKQYEQYF

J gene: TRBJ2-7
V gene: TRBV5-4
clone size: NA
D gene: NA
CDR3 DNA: TGTGCCAGCAGCAAGGAGACCTACGAGCAGTACTTC
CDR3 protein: CASSKETYEQYF

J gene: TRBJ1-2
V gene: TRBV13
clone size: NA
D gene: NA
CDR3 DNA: TGTGCCAGCAGCCTCGGGACTGCTAACTATGGCTACACCTTC
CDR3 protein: CASSLGTANYGYTF

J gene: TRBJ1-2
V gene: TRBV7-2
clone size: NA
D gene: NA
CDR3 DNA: TGTGCCAGCAGCTCGGTTCGAGACAGCGGCTACACCTTC
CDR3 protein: CASSSVRDSGYTF

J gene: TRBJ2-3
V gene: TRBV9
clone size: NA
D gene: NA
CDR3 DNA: TGTGCCAGCAGCCCTAGGGACATGGGCTCCACAGATACGCAGTATTTT
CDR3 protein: CASSPRDMGSTDTQYF

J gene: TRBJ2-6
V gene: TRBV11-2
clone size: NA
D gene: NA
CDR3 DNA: TGTGCCAGCAGCGTTGGACGGAGCTCTGGGGCCAACGTCCTGACTTTC
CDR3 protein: CASSVGRSSGANVLTF

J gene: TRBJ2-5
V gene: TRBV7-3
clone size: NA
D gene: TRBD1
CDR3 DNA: TGTGCCAGCAGTCGCGACAGGGGGGAGACCCAGTACTTC
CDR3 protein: CASSRDRGETQYF

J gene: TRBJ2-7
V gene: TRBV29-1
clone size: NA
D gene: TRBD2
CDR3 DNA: TGCAGCGTTCGGCTAGCGGATAAAACCTACGAGCAGTACTTC
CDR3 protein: CSVRLADKTYEQYF

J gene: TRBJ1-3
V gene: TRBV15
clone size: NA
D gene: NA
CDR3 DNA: TGTGCCACCAGCAAGTCGGCTCTGGAAAACACCATATATTTT
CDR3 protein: CATSKSALENTIYF

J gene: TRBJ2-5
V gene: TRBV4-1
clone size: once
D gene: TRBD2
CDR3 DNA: TGCGCCAGCAGCCAAGGGACTAGCGGGGGGTACCAAGAGACCCAGTACTTC
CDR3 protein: CASSQGTSGGYQETQYF

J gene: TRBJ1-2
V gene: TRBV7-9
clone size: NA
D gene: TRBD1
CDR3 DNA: TGTGCCAGCAGCCAAACCTCTCGCGCGACAGGGGGCCATGGCTACACCTTC
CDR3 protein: CASSQTSRATGGHGYTF

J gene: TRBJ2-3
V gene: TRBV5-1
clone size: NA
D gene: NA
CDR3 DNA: TGCGCCAGCAGCCCGGCCCAATACTCCCTTCACCACCCAAGCACAGATACGCAGTATTTT
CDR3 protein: CASSPAQYSLHHPSTDTQYF

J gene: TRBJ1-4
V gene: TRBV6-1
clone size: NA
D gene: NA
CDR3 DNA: TGTGCCAGCATCTCCGGCGATGCAACTAATGAAAAACTGTTTTTT
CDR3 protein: CASISGDATNEKLFF

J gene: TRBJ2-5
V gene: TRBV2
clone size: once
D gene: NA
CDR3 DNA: TGTGCCAGCAGTGAGAATCAGGTTTCAGAGACCCAGTACTTC
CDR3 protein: CASSENQVSETQYF

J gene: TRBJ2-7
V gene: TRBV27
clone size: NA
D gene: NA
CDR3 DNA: TGTGCCAGCAGTTCCCAGACCCACGAGCAGTACTTC
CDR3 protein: CASSSQTHEQYF

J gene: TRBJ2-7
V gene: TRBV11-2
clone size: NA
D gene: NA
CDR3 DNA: TGTGCCAGCAGCTTAGAATACGAGCAGTACTTC
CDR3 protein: CASSLEYEQYF

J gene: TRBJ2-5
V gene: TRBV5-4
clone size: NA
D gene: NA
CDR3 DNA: TGTGCCAGCAGCTTGGGAGGCGGCGGGGCCGAGACCCAGTACTTC
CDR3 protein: CASSLGGGGAETQYF

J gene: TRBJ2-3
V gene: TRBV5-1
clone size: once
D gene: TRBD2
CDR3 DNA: TGCGCCAGCAGCTTGGGAGCGGGGACAGATACGCAGTATTTT
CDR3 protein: CASSLGAGTDTQYF

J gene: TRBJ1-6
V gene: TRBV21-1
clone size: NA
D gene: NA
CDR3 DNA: TGTGCCAGCAGCCGCAAATTCCCCGGGGGTTCACCCCTCCACTTT
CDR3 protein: CASSRKFPGGSPLHF

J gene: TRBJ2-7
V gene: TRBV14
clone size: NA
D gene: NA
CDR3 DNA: TGTGCCAGCAGCCCTGCAAGGGGGTACGAGCAGTACTTC
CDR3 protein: CASSPARGYEQYF

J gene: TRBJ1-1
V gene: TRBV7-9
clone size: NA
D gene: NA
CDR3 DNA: TGTGCCAGCAACGGTCGTGGGGGTCTTTACACTGAAGCTTTCTTT
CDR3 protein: CASNGRGGLYTEAFF

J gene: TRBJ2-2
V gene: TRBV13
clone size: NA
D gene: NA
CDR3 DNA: TGTGCCAGCAGCCGGCCCCCGGCGCCCGGGGAGCTGTTTTTT
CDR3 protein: CASSRPPAPGELFF